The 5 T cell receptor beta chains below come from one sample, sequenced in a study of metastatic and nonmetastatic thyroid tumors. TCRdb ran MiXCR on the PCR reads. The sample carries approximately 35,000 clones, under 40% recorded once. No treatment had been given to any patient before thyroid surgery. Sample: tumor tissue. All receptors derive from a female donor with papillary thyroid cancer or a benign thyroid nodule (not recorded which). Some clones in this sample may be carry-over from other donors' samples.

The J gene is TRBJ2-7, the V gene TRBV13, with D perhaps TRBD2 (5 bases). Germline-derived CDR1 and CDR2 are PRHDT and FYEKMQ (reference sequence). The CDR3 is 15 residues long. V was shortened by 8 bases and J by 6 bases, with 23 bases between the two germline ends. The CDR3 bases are TGTGCCAGCGCCCTGCTGGGAGCGCTCGGTTCCGAGCAGTACTTC. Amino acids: CASALLGALGSEQYF.

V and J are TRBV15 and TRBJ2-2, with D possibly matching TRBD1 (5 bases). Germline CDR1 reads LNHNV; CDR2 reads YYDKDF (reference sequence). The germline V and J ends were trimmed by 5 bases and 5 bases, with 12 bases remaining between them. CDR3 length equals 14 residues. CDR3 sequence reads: CATSGAPRTGELFF. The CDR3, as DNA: TGTGCCACCAGCGGGGCCCCGAGGACCGGGGAGCTGTTTTTT.

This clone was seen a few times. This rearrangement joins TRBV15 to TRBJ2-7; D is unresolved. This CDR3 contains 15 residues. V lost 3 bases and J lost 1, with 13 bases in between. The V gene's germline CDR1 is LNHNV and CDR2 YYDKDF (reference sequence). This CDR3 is CATSSSLGNSYEQYF. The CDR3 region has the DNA TGTGCCACCAGCAGCTCGCTGGGCAATTCCTACGAGCAGTACTTC.

The CDR3 DNA follows: TGTGCCTGGAGTCCAGGACAGGGGGTCCTTTACGAGCAGTACTTC. Encoded protein: CAWSPGQGVLYEQYF. The V and J genes are TRBV30 and TRBJ2-7; TRBD1 aligns across 10 bases. CDR1 is GTSNPN, CDR2 SVGIG, per germline (reference sequence). V was clipped by 2 bases and J by 4 bases; unmatched bases: 8. CDR3 length: 15 amino acids.

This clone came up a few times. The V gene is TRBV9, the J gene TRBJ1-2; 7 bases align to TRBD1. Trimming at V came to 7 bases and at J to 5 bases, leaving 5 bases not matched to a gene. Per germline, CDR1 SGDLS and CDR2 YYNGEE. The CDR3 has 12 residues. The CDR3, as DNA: TGTGCCAGCCGGGGACAGAAGTATGGCTACACCTTC. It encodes CASRGQKYGYTF.